A selection of T cell receptor beta chains follows, all from one sample in a study of T cells in localized non-small cell lung cancer. The protocol was immunoSEQ multiplex PCR, while the TCRdb copy is restricted to in-frame clones and leaves out a portion. The sample lists 75,000 to 95,000 clones; roughly 86% were seen once. Sequenced here: peripheral blood, sampled before any cancer treatment. The receptors were gathered from a man aged 35-75 years with stage I squamous cell lung carcinoma. The CDR3 runs from the conserved cysteine through the conserved F or W. D genes are given only for firm matches. The size entry is marked missing in some rows and otherwise reads once, few, many or a size class.

D: .; V: TRBV4-1; J: TRBJ1-1; length: 17; size: .; CDR3: CASSQGPLQRGNTEAFF; DNA: TGCGCCAGCAGCCAGGGGCCCCTTCAACGAGGAAACACTGAAGCTTTCTTT
D: TRBD1; V: TRBV25-1; J: TRBJ1-1; length: 16; size: .; CDR3: CASSAPGQATDTEAFF; DNA: TGTGCCAGCAGTGCGCCGGGACAGGCCACAGACACTGAAGCTTTCTTT
D: .; V: TRBV10-3; J: TRBJ2-3; length: 12; size: .; CDR3: CAAGTPGDTQYF; DNA: TGTGCCGCCGGGACTCCGGGAGATACGCAGTATTTT
D: TRBD1; V: TRBV25-1; J: TRBJ2-2; length: 15; size: .; CDR3: CASSRRDRATGELFF; DNA: TGTGCCAGCAGTCGGCGGGACAGGGCCACCGGGGAGCTGTTTTTT
D: TRBD1; V: TRBV5-6; J: TRBJ2-2; length: 15; size: .; CDR3: CASSLDRGYAGELFF; DNA: TGTGCCAGCAGCTTGGACAGGGGCTATGCCGGGGAGCTGTTTTTT
D: .; V: TRBV5-8; J: TRBJ1-5; length: 15; size: .; CDR3: CASSLGTAPGQPQHF; DNA: TGTGCCAGCAGCTTGGGGACAGCCCCGGGTCAGCCCCAGCATTTT
D: .; V: TRBV6-5; J: TRBJ1-5; length: 16; size: .; CDR3: CASSYSGRGGNQPQHF; DNA: TGTGCCAGCAGTTACTCGGGCAGGGGAGGCAATCAGCCCCAGCATTTT
D: TRBD2; V: TRBV7-2; J: TRBJ2-2; length: 15; size: .; CDR3: CASSARGGNAGELFF; DNA: TGTGCCAGCAGCGCCCGGGGGGGAAACGCCGGGGAGCTGTTTTTT
D: .; V: TRBV4-2; J: TRBJ2-3; length: 16; size: .; CDR3: CASSQAPNGGTDTQYF; DNA: TGTGCCAGCAGCCAAGCACCCAACGGGGGCACAGATACGCAGTATTTT
D: .; V: TRBV6-5; J: TRBJ1-3; length: 16; size: .; CDR3: CASSYSLRASGNTIYF; DNA: TGTGCCAGCAGTTACTCCCTTCGGGCCTCTGGAAACACCATATATTTT
D: .; V: TRBV19; J: TRBJ1-2; length: 13; size: .; CDR3: CASSNRGGNGYTF; DNA: TGTGCCAGTAGTAACCGGGGAGGGAATGGCTACACCTTC
D: TRBD1; V: TRBV2; J: TRBJ1-2; length: 13; size: .; CDR3: CASSGTGYYGYTF; DNA: TGTGCCAGCAGTGGGACAGGGTACTATGGCTACACCTTC
D: TRBD2; V: TRBV10-3; J: TRBJ2-5; length: 15; size: .; CDR3: CAISESGRTGGTQYF; DNA: TGTGCCATCAGTGAGTCGGGCAGGACGGGGGGGACCCAGTACTTC
D: .; V: TRBV19; J: TRBJ1-2; length: 15; size: .; CDR3: CASTLGAGFNYGYTF; DNA: TGTGCCAGTACCCTGGGGGCAGGCTTTAACTATGGCTACACCTTC
D: .; V: TRBV11-2; J: TRBJ2-2; length: 19; size: .; CDR3: CASSLGFFRARRNTGELFF; DNA: TGTGCCAGCAGCTTAGGCTTTTTCCGGGCCAGACGGAACACCGGGGAGCTGTTTTTT
D: .; V: TRBV5-1; J: TRBJ1-1; length: 12; size: .; CDR3: CASSLGNSEAFF; DNA: TGCGCCAGCAGCTTAGGGAACTCTGAAGCTTTCTTT
D: .; V: TRBV14; J: TRBJ1-1; length: 20; size: .; CDR3: CASSQGGKGQSRLQNTEAFF; DNA: TGTGCCAGCAGCCAAGGTGGTAAAGGACAGTCGCGCCTACAGAACACTGAAGCTTTCTTT
D: .; V: TRBV11-2; J: TRBJ2-1; length: 15; size: .; CDR3: CASSLGRGVYNEQFF; DNA: TGTGCCAGCAGCTTAGGGAGGGGGGTATACAATGAGCAGTTCTTC
D: .; V: TRBV5-4; J: TRBJ1-1; length: 15; size: .; CDR3: CASSPPGRVNTEAFF; DNA: TGTGCCAGCAGCCCACCTGGACGGGTGAACACTGAAGCTTTCTTT
D: .; V: TRBV4-1; J: TRBJ1-4; length: 15; size: .; CDR3: CASSRQLGADEKLFF; DNA: TGCGCCAGCAGCCGGCAGCTCGGTGCAGATGAAAAACTGTTTTTT
D: TRBD2; V: TRBV9; J: TRBJ2-5; length: 16; size: .; CDR3: CASSVATGLAGETQYF; DNA: TGTGCCAGCAGCGTAGCTACGGGACTAGCGGGAGAGACCCAGTACTTC
D: .; V: TRBV19; J: TRBJ1-2; length: 12; size: .; CDR3: CASSIGRAGYTF; DNA: TGTGCCAGTAGTATAGGCAGGGCTGGCTACACCTTC
D: .; V: TRBV5-1; J: TRBJ1-5; length: 15; size: once; CDR3: CASSLSSGLNQPQHF; DNA: TGCGCCAGCAGCTTGAGCTCAGGCCTTAATCAGCCCCAGCATTTT
D: TRBD1; V: TRBV6-6; J: TRBJ1-5; length: 15; size: .; CDR3: CASSSHRDRDQPQHF; DNA: TGTGCCAGCAGTTCGCACCGGGACAGGGATCAGCCCCAGCATTTT
D: .; V: TRBV7-6; J: TRBJ2-1; length: 17; size: .; CDR3: CASSLASEGRIYNEQFF; DNA: TGTGCCAGCAGCTTAGCATCGGAGGGGAGGATTTACAATGAGCAGTTCTTC
D: .; V: TRBV11-2; J: TRBJ2-1; length: 13; size: .; CDR3: CASSLAAYNEQFF; DNA: TGTGCCAGCAGCTTAGCCGCCTACAATGAGCAGTTCTTC
D: TRBD1; V: TRBV7-2; J: TRBJ1-2; length: 14; size: .; CDR3: CASSPDRGGSGYTF; DNA: TGTGCCAGCAGCCCCGACAGGGGAGGCAGTGGCTACACCTTC
D: .; V: TRBV6-5; J: TRBJ2-5; length: 15; size: .; CDR3: CASSRLGRNQETQYF; DNA: TGTGCCAGCAGCCGACTCGGACGGAACCAAGAGACCCAGTACTTC